The T cell receptor (beta chain) described here comes from a study of T cell responses to AZD1222 COVID-19 vaccine. Study-wide results and caveats: The study sampled repertoires only after the peak T cell response. Donor demographics were predominantly white British with a female majority; clonal diversity may be underestimated. CD4 TCRs covered the whole spike, strongest at regions 160-218 and 743-854.

Sequenced by immunoSEQ multiplex PCR; TCRdb stores in-frame clones only, minus some. This table has around 84,000 clones, roughly 87% appearing once. A note on this clone: Its antigen is still unknown.

Germline values: CDR1 SEHNR, CDR2 FQNEAQ (reference sequence). Trimming shortened V by 2 bases and J by 8 bases, and 7 bases separated the two germline ends. CDR3 length equals 12 residues. Specimen: peripheral blood, collected on day 0 of AZD1222 vaccination. The origin of this receptor is an adult in good health. The chain uses TRBV7-9 and TRBJ2-1; D is uncertain. The CDR3 nucleotides are TGTGCCAGCAGCTTAAGGTTCGATGAGCAGTTCTTC. This translates into CASSLRFDEQFF.